This T cell receptor beta chain was recovered during a study of kidney transplant recipient with SARS-CoV-2 infection. This clonotype has only one observation. Given a much more abundant clone one base away, this may be a read error. The ends were cut back, 5 bases at V and 4 bases at J, with 17 bases in the middle. Germline CDR1 reads SQVTM; CDR2 reads ANQGSEA. This CDR3 has 14 amino acids. From the reads, TCRdb called clonotypes with MiXCR, one entry per CDR3 protein. The data contain fewer than 250,000 distinct CDR3 sequences, 29% of them seen just once; the ten biggest clones take up nearly 7.5%. Sequencing was performed on a blood sample, taken at baseline and between days 110 and 120 from a kidney transplant recipient. This clonotype originated in a male patient aged 30 to 39 who had COVID-19 and was a kidney transplant recipient. Part of the T cell pool may stem from the graft donor. The chain uses TRBV29-1 and TRBJ1-2; D not resolved. CDR3 sequence reads: CSVKVARASYGYTF. As DNA, the CDR3 is TGCAGCGTTAAAGTTGCGAGGGCAAGCTATGGCTACACCTTC. Full variable domain (rest looked up from reference TRBV29-1 and TRBJ1-2): SAVISQKPSRDICQRGTSLTIQCQVDSQVTMMFWYRQQPGQSLTLIATANQGSEATYESGFVIDKFPISRPNLTFSTLTVSNMSPEDSSIYLCSVKVARASYGYTFGSGTRLTVV.